This is a list of T cell receptor beta chains from one sample in a study of blood T cell repertoires in COVID-19. Only in-frame clones appear in the TCRdb table, and some are missing; sequencing was by immunoSEQ multiplex PCR. The sample has 65,000 to 90,000 clones; 80% to 90% are singletons. Sequencing input: peripheral blood. The receptors come from a man aged 50 or older with acute or convalescent COVID-19. Both conserved end residues are part of each CDR3. A D gene is named only where the DNA matches it firmly. Only part of the rows carry a size: once, few, many, or a class if the clone is expanded.

V gene: TRBV29-1; clone size: few; J gene: TRBJ1-2; D gene: TRBD1; CDR3 DNA: TGCAGCGTTGATCCGACAGGGACTGGATATGGCTACACCTTC; CDR3 protein: CSVDPTGTGYGYTF
V gene: TRBV5-5; clone size: -; J gene: TRBJ1-5; D gene: TRBD1; CDR3 DNA: TGTGCCAGCAGCTTTAACTTACAGGGGGCTGGCAATCAGCCCCAGCATTTT; CDR3 protein: CASSFNLQGAGNQPQHF
V gene: TRBV3-1/TRBV3-2; clone size: once; J gene: TRBJ2-1; D gene: TRBD2; CDR3 DNA: TGTGCCAGCAGCCAGGGGACTAGCAATGAGCAGTTCTTC; CDR3 protein: CASSQGTSNEQFF
V gene: TRBV3-1/TRBV3-2; clone size: -; J gene: TRBJ1-2; D gene: TRBD1; CDR3 DNA: TGTGCCAGCAGCCAAGGACAGGGGTATGGCTACACCTTC; CDR3 protein: CASSQGQGYGYTF
V gene: TRBV5-1; clone size: -; J gene: TRBJ1-1; D gene: -; CDR3 DNA: TGCGCCAGCAGCTTGGGCCAGACTGAAGCTTTCTTT; CDR3 protein: CASSLGQTEAFF
V gene: TRBV10-3; clone size: -; J gene: TRBJ1-1; D gene: -; CDR3 DNA: TGTGCCATCAGTGAGACAGGGCTCTCTGAAGCTTTCTTT; CDR3 protein: CAISETGLSEAFF
V gene: TRBV29-1; clone size: -; J gene: TRBJ1-2; D gene: TRBD1; CDR3 DNA: TGCAGCGTTGAGAACAGGGGAGCTAGGGGCTACACCTTC; CDR3 protein: CSVENRGARGYTF
V gene: TRBV11-3; clone size: once; J gene: TRBJ2-6; D gene: -; CDR3 DNA: TGTGCCAGCAGCTTAGTTGCGGAATCTGGGGCCAACGTCCTGACTTTC; CDR3 protein: CASSLVAESGANVLTF
V gene: TRBV6-1; clone size: -; J gene: TRBJ1-2; D gene: -; CDR3 DNA: TGTGCCAGCAGTGAAATCGGAGCCAACTATGGCTACACCTTC; CDR3 protein: CASSEIGANYGYTF
V gene: TRBV5-1; clone size: -; J gene: TRBJ1-1; D gene: -; CDR3 DNA: TGCGCCAGCAGCCAGGGTGGGGATACAGGGGAAGCTTTCTTT; CDR3 protein: CASSQGGDTGEAFF
V gene: TRBV18; clone size: -; J gene: TRBJ1-1; D gene: -; CDR3 DNA: TGTGCCAGCTCACCGACAGGGAACACTGAAGCTTTCTTT; CDR3 protein: CASSPTGNTEAFF
V gene: TRBV7-7; clone size: -; J gene: TRBJ2-5; D gene: -; CDR3 DNA: TGTGCCAGCAGCTCCACGGGGAGCGGAGCCTACCAAGAGACCCAGTACTTC; CDR3 protein: CASSSTGSGAYQETQYF
V gene: TRBV12-3/TRBV12-4; clone size: -; J gene: TRBJ1-2; D gene: -; CDR3 DNA: TGTGCCAGCAGGGGAGGGACCGGCGGCTACACCTTC; CDR3 protein: CASRGGTGGYTF
V gene: TRBV14; clone size: -; J gene: TRBJ2-7; D gene: -; CDR3 DNA: TGTGCCAGCAGCCCACTTTTCTTAACGGGGGGCACAAGGCTAGCCGAGCAGTACTTC; CDR3 protein: CASSPLFLTGGTRLAEQYF
V gene: TRBV3-1/TRBV3-2; clone size: -; J gene: TRBJ1-2; D gene: TRBD1; CDR3 DNA: TGTGCCAGCAGCCATGAAGGGACAGGGCATGGCTACACCTTC; CDR3 protein: CASSHEGTGHGYTF
V gene: TRBV28; clone size: -; J gene: TRBJ2-1; D gene: -; CDR3 DNA: TGTGCCAGCCACTCTCGGTTGAATGAGCAGTTCTTC; CDR3 protein: CASHSRLNEQFF
V gene: TRBV30; clone size: -; J gene: TRBJ1-2; D gene: -; CDR3 DNA: TGTGCCTGGAGTCCGGGACTCTATGGCTACACCTTC; CDR3 protein: CAWSPGLYGYTF
V gene: TRBV7-8; clone size: -; J gene: TRBJ2-1; D gene: -; CDR3 DNA: TGTGCCAGCAGCTTAGCGTCCCAGCGCCGAAGCTCCTACAATGAGCAGTTCTTC; CDR3 protein: CASSLASQRRSSYNEQFF
V gene: TRBV12-5; clone size: -; J gene: TRBJ1-6; D gene: TRBD1; CDR3 DNA: TGTGCTAGTGCCAGCCGGGACAGTAATTCACCCCTCCACTTT; CDR3 protein: CASASRDSNSPLHF
V gene: TRBV7-9; clone size: -; J gene: TRBJ1-3; D gene: -; CDR3 DNA: TGTGCCAGCAGCAAAGAAACAACCATATATTTT; CDR3 protein: CASSKETTIYF
V gene: TRBV28; clone size: -; J gene: TRBJ1-4; D gene: TRBD1; CDR3 DNA: TGTGCCAGCATCAACCCGGGACAGGGGTTGGCTAATGAAAAACTGTTTTTT; CDR3 protein: CASINPGQGLANEKLFF